The T cell receptor (beta chain) described here comes from a study of blood T cell repertoires in COVID-19. Looked up from germline, CDR1 is MNHEY and CDR2 is SVGAGI. Trimming left V 7 bases short and J 10 bases short, with 14 bases between. The CDR3 length is 13 residues. Study processing details: Reference gene primer amplification gave estimated nucleated cell counts. Data came from immunoSEQ multiplex PCR; TCRdb stores just in-frame clones and leaves some out. V and J calls and clone size are given by that table; D and trimming were obtained from the DNA. The data hold 140,000 to 150,000 clones, with 85% to 90% observed a single time.

The V and J genes are TRBV6-5 and TRBJ1-6; TRBD1 is a possible D gene (5 bases). The sequencing sample was made of PBMCs or T cells enriched from blood (not recorded which). This clonotype originated in a man between 60 and 75 years old who had recovered from COVID-19. The CDR3 nucleotides are TGTGCCAGCACCCCCCGGGGGACCTCACCCCTCCACTTT. Translation: CASTPRGTSPLHF.